Listed below are T cell receptor beta chains from one sample, sequenced in a study of T cell changes during pregnancy in multiple sclerosis. Libraries were prepared by immunoSEQ multiplex PCR; TCRdb keeps only in-frame clonotypes and omits some of them. This table has tens of thousands of clones, roughly 89% appearing once. The material was peripheral blood, obtained after pregnancy. These receptors originate from a female donor in good health, enrolled as a control in a pregnancy study. CDR3s include the opening cysteine and the closing phenylalanine or tryptophan. A D gene is named only where the DNA matches it firmly. Some rows have no size entry. The others give once, few or many, or a class for an expanded clone.

cdr3_aa	d_call	clone_size	v_call	j_call
CASRRGGNDEKLFF	NA	few	TRBV5-1	TRBJ1-4
CASSYFDTAYEQYF	NA	NA	TRBV6-6	TRBJ2-7
CASSVSGLSYGYTF	NA	few	TRBV9	TRBJ1-2
CASSLSLSSSYNSPLHF	NA	NA	TRBV5-8	TRBJ1-6
CASSFRQGFGYTF	NA	NA	TRBV5-6	TRBJ1-2
CASSPDRGSVTEAFF	TRBD1	NA	TRBV18	TRBJ1-1
CASSEGTPYNEQFF	NA	NA	TRBV25-1	TRBJ2-1
CASKGMNTEAFF	NA	NA	TRBV2	TRBJ1-1
CASSLGDSNQPQHF	NA	NA	TRBV7-9	TRBJ1-5
CASSSSPGQANAVGGSPLHF	TRBD1	once	TRBV11-3	TRBJ1-6
CSVDGKVGYTF	NA	few	TRBV29-1	TRBJ1-2
CASSTSGGLRGTQYF	TRBD2	once	TRBV7-3	TRBJ2-5
CASSPRTGDGYTF	TRBD1	NA	TRBV18	TRBJ1-2
CASSQDSGGPGYEQYF	TRBD2	NA	TRBV4-2	TRBJ2-7
CASWTGEAYEQYF	TRBD1	once	TRBV2	TRBJ2-7
CASVAGRGNTEAFF	NA	NA	TRBV13	TRBJ1-1
CASSSPGERETQYF	NA	NA	TRBV28	TRBJ2-5
CAIRGQTNEKLFF	NA	NA	TRBV10-3	TRBJ1-4
CASSLSNYRSTDTQYF	NA	NA	TRBV27	TRBJ2-3
CASSQERGVGLSYEQYF	TRBD2	NA	TRBV4-3	TRBJ2-7
CASSPDREGKLAKNIQYF	NA	NA	TRBV18	TRBJ2-4
CAIGDPGQNYGYTF	TRBD1	NA	TRBV10-3	TRBJ1-2
CASSPPSYNEQFF	NA	once	TRBV7-9	TRBJ2-1
CASSLGRTGASRNTEAFF	NA	NA	TRBV13	TRBJ1-1
CASSKDQVSSYEQYF	NA	NA	TRBV18	TRBJ2-7
CASSVSSGGTTDTQYF	TRBD2	NA	TRBV9	TRBJ2-3
CASSLGGGTEAFF	NA	once	TRBV27	TRBJ1-1
CASSSGLYEQYF	NA	NA	TRBV7-2	TRBJ2-7
CASSSTTDSGNTIYF	NA	NA	TRBV5-1	TRBJ1-3
CASSEQLGGAGRDTQYF	NA	NA	TRBV7-2	TRBJ2-3
CASSPKTGSSYNSPLHF	TRBD1	once	TRBV14	TRBJ1-6
CASRGQLMNTEAFF	NA	NA	TRBV19	TRBJ1-1
CASSQNIANTQYF	NA	NA	TRBV4-3	TRBJ2-3
CASSPTETGTYEQYF	NA	NA	TRBV7-6	TRBJ2-7
CAISPGRGLGGQETQYF	NA	NA	TRBV10-3	TRBJ2-5
CASSLTGNEQFF	NA	NA	TRBV7-3	TRBJ2-1
CASSQDGGTGELFF	NA	NA	TRBV4-1	TRBJ2-2
CASSQAREEAFF	NA	NA	TRBV4-2	TRBJ1-1
CASSPTAEYRGRGRVETQYF	TRBD1	NA	TRBV4-1	TRBJ2-5
CASSLRRGALVSQYF	NA	NA	TRBV7-2	TRBJ2-5
CASSSRGGAENTEAFF	NA	NA	TRBV6-6	TRBJ1-1
CASSRPRQLTYEQYF	NA	NA	TRBV28	TRBJ2-7
CAISGQGEVVYEQYF	TRBD1	NA	TRBV10-3	TRBJ2-7
CASSQAGTVYNEQFF	TRBD1	NA	TRBV14	TRBJ2-1
CASSFRDIDNEQFF	NA	NA	TRBV7-9	TRBJ2-1
CASRRTRLAGGGGTDTQYF	TRBD2	NA	TRBV19	TRBJ2-3
CASSLAPAGGQETQYF	TRBD2	NA	TRBV5-4	TRBJ2-5
CASSTRTGSDYGYTF	TRBD1	NA	TRBV9	TRBJ1-2
CASSARQGTSEKLFF	TRBD1	NA	TRBV7-2	TRBJ1-4
CASTTVGVSVDTQYF	NA	NA	TRBV27	TRBJ2-3
CASSNGQGPYEQYF	TRBD1	NA	TRBV5-1	TRBJ2-7
CASSPGTGGSYEQYF	TRBD1	NA	TRBV4-1	TRBJ2-7
CASSSGGGSYNEQFF	TRBD2	NA	TRBV6-4	TRBJ2-1
CASSLDRAGDSGNTIYF	TRBD1	NA	TRBV27	TRBJ1-3